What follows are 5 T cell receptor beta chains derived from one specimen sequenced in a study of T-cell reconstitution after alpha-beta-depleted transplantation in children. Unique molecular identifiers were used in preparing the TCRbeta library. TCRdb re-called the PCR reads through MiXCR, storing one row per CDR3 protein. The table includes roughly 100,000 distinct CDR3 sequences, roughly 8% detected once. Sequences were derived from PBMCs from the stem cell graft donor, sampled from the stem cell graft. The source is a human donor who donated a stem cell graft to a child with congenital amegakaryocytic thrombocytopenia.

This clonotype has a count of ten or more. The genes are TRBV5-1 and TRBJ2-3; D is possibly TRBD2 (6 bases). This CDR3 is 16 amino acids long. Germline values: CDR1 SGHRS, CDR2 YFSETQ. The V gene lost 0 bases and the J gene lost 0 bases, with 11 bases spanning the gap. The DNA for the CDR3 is TGCGCCAGCAGCTTGGCCTTGGGGGGAAGCACAGATACGCAGTATTTT. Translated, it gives CASSLALGGSTDTQYF.

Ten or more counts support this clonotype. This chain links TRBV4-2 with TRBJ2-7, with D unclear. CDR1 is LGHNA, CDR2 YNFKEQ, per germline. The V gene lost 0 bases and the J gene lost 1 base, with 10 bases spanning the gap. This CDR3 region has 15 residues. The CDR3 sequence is CASSQDQALSYEQYF. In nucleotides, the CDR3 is TGTGCCAGCAGCCAAGATCAGGCCCTTTCCTACGAGCAGTACTTC.

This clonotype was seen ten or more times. CDR3 residues: CAWSVARRNTEAFF. The CDR3 DNA reads as TGTGCCTGGAGTGTCGCTCGGCGGAACACTGAAGCTTTCTTT. J is TRBJ1-1 and V is TRBV30; D gene unclear. Trimming stripped 0 bases from V and 1 base from J, with 9 bases between. The CDR3 runs 14 residues. Germline V lookup: CDR1 GTSNPN, CDR2 SVGIG (reference sequence).

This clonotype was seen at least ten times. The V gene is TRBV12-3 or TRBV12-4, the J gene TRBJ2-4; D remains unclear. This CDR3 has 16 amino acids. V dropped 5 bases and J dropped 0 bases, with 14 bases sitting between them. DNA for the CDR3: TGTGCCAGCAGTCCTCCCATTGGCATAGCCAAAAACATTCAGTACTTC. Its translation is CASSPPIGIAKNIQYF.

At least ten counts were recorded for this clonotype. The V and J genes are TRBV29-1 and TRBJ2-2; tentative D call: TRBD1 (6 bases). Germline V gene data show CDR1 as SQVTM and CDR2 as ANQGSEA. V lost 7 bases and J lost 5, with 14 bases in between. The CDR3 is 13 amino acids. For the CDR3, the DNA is TGCAGCGCCAGGACAGTCGGTACCGGGGAGCTGTTTTTT. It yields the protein CSARTVGTGELFF.